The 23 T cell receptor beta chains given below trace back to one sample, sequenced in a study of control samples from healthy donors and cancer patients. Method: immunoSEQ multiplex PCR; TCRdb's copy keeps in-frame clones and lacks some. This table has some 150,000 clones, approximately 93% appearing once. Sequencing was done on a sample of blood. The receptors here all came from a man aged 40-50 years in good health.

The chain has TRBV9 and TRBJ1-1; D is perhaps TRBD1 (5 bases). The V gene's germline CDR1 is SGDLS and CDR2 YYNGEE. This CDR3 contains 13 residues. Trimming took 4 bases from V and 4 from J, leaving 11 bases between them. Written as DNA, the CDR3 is TGTGCCAGCAGCATTGGGGGGTTCACTGAAGCTTTCTTT. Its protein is CASSIGGFTEAFF.

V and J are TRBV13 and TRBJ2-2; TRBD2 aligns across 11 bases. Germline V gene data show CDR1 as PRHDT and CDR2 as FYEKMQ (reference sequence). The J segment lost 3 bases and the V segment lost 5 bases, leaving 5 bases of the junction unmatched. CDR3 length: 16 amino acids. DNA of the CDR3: TGTGCCAGCAGCACCACTAGCGGGGGTTACACCGGGGAGCTGTTTTTT. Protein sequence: CASSTTSGGYTGELFF.

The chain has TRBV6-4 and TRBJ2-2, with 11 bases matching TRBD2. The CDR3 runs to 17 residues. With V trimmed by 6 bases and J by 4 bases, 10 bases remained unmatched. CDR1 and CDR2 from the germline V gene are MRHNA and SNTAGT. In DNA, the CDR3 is TGTGCCAGCAGATTCCCAACTAGCGGGGGTATCACCGGGGAGCTGTTTTTT. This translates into CASRFPTSGGITGELFF.

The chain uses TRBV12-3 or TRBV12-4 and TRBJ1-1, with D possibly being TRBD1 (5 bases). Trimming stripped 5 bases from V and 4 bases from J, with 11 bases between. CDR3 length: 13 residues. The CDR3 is CASSQRGITEAFF. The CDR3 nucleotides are TGTGCCAGCAGTCAGAGGGGTATCACTGAAGCTTTCTTT.

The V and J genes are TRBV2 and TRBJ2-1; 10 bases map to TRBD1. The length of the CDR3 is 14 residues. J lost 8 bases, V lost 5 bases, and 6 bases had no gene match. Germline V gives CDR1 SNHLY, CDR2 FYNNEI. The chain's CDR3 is CASSRTGGMDEQFF. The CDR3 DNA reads TGTGCCAGCAGTCGGACAGGGGGAATGGATGAGCAGTTCTTC.

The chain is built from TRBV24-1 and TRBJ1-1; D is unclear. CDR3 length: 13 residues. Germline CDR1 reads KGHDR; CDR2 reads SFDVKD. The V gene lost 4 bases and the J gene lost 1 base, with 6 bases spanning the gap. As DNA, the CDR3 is TGTGCCACCAGTGAAGGAAGGAACACTGAAGCTTTCTTT. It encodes CATSEGRNTEAFF.

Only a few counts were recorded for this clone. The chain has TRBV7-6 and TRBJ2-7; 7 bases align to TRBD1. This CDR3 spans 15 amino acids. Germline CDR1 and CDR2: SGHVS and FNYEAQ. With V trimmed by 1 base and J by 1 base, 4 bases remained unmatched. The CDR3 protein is CASSLEGTASYEQYF. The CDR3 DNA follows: TGTGCCAGCAGCTTAGAGGGGACAGCGTCCTACGAGCAGTACTTC.

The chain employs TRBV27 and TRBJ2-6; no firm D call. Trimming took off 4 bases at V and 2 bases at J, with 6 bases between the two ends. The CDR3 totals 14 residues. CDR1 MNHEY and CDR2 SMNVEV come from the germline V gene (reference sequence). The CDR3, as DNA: TGTGCCAGCAGTTATGGGGCTGGGGCCAACGTCCTGACTTTC. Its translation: CASSYGAGANVLTF.

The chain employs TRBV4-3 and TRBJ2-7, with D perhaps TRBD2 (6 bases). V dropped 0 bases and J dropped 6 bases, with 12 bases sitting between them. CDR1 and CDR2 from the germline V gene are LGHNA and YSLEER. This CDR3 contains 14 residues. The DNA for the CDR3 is TGCGCCAGCAGCCAAGAAGCGGGCATTAGCGAGCAGTACTTC. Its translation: CASSQEAGISEQYF.

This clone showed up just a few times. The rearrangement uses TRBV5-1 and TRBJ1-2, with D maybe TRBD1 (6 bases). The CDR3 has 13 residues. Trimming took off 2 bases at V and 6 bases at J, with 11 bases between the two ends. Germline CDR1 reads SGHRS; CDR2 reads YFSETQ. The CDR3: CASSFDRRDGYTF. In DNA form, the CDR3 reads TGCGCCAGCAGCTTCGACAGGAGGGATGGCTACACCTTC.

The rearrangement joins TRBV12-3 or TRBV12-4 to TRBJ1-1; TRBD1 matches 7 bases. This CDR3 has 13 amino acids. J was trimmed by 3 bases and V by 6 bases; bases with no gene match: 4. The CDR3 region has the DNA TGTGCCAGCAGGGGACAGTTGCACACTGAAGCTTTCTTT. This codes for CASRGQLHTEAFF.

The CDR3 sequence is CASSIRQGDYTF. DNA for the CDR3: TGTGCCAGCAGCATTCGACAGGGAGACTACACCTTC. The V call is TRBV9, the J call TRBJ1-2, with TRBD1 matching 7 bases. In germline, CDR1 is SGDLS, CDR2 YYNGEE. V lost 4 bases and J lost 10; bases outside the gene matches: 7. This CDR3 has 12 amino acids.

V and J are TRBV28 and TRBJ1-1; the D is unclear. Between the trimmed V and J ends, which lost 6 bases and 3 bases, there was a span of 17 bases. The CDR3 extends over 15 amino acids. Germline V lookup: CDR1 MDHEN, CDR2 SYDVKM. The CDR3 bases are TGTGCCAGCAGCTCACCCGTGGAGGAAGACACTGAAGCTTTCTTT. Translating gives CASSSPVEEDTEAFF.

The chain's CDR3 is CASSMPRFYGYTF. The CDR3 bases are TGTGCCAGTAGTATGCCCAGGTTCTACGGCTACACCTTC. The chain joins TRBV19 to TRBJ1-2; no firm D call. Trimming shortened V by 3 bases and J by 8 bases, and 13 bases separated the two germline ends. The CDR3 has 13 amino acids. Germline CDR1 and CDR2: LNHDA and SQIVND (reference sequence).

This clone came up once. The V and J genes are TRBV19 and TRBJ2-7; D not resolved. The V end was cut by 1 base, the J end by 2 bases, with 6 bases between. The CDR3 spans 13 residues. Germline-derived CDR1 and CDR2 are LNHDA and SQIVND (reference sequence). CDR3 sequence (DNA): TGTGCCAGTAGTATAGCAACAGCCTACGAGCAGTACTTC. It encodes CASSIATAYEQYF. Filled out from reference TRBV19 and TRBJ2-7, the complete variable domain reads DGGITQSPKYLFRKEGQNVTLSCEQNLNHDAMYWYRQDPGQGLRLIYYSQIVNDFQKGDIAEGYSVSREKKESFPLTVTSAQKNPTAFYLCASSIATAYEQYFGPGTRLTVT.

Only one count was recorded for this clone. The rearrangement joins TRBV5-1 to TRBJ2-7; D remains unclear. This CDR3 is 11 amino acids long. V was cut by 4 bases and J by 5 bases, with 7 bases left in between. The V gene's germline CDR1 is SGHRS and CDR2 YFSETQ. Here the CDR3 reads CASSPGDEQYF. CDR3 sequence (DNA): TGCGCCAGCAGCCCTGGGGACGAGCAGTACTTC.

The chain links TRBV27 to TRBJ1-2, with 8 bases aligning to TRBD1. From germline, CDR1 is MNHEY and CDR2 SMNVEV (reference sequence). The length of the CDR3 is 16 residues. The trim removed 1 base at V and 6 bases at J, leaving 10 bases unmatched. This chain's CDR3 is CASSLYSGGSPDGYTF. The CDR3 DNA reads TGTGCCAGCAGTTTATATTCAGGGGGCTCCCCCGATGGCTACACCTTC.

CDR3 coding DNA: TGCGCCAGCAGTGAGGGGACAGCGAACACTGAAGCTTTCTTT. Translation: CASSEGTANTEAFF. The rearrangement links TRBV10-1 to TRBJ1-1; TRBD1 matches 7 bases. This CDR3 is 14 amino acids long. V was pared by 2 bases and J by 1 base, with 1 base of the junction left unmatched. The germline gives CDR1 WNHNN, CDR2 SYGVQD (reference sequence).

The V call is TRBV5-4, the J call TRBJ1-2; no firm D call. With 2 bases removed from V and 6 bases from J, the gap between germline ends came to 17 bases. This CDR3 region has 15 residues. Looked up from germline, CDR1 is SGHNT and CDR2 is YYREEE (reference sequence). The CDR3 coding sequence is TGTGCCAGCAGCTTCCCGGACCGGGTGACGAATGGCTACACCTTC. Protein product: CASSFPDRVTNGYTF.

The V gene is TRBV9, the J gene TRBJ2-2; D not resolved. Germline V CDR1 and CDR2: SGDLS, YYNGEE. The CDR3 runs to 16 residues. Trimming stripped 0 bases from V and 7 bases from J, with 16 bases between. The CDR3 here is CASSVVPKSQNGELFF. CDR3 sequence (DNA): TGTGCCAGCAGCGTAGTACCCAAGTCGCAAAACGGGGAGCTGTTTTTT.

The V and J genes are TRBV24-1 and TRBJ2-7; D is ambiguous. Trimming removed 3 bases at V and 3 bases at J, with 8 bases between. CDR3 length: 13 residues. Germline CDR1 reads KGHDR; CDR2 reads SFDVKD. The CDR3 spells CATSDAGDYEQYF. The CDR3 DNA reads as TGTGCCACCAGTGATGCAGGCGACTACGAGCAGTACTTC.

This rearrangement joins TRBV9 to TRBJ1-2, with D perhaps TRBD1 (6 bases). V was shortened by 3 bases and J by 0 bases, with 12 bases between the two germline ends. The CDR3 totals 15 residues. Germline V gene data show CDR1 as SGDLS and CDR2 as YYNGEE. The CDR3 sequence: CASSARDTSNYGYTF. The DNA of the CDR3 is TGTGCCAGCAGCGCCCGGGACACCTCTAACTATGGCTACACCTTC.

This CDR3 is CATRDGLNEQFF. DNA of the CDR3: TGTGCCACCCGGGACGGCCTCAATGAGCAGTTCTTC. This sequence joins TRBV19 and TRBJ2-1, with D perhaps given as TRBD1 or TRBD2 (5 bases each). This CDR3 region has 12 residues. Germline-derived CDR1 and CDR2 are LNHDA and SQIVND (reference sequence). V gave up 10 bases and J gave up 6 bases, with 13 bases separating them.